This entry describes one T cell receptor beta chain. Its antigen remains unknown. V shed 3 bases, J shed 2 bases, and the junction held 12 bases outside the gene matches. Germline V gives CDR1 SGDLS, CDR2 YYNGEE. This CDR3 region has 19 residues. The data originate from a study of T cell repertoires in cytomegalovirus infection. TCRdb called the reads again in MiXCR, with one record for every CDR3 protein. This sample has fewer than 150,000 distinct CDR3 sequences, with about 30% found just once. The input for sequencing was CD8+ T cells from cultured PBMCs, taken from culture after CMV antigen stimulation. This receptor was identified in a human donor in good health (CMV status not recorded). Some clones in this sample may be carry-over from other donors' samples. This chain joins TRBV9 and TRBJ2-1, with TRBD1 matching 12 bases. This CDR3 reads CASSDLRDRGPLAYNEQFF. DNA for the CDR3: TGTGCCAGCAGCGACCTCCGGGACAGGGGGCCCCTTGCCTACAATGAGCAGTTCTTC.